A selection of T cell receptor beta chains follows, all from one sample in a study of cytomegalovirus exposure and HLA in healthy donors. Data came from immunoSEQ multiplex PCR; TCRdb stores just in-frame clones and leaves some out. Of about 130,000 clones in the sample, 77% were seen once. Sequences were obtained from PBMCs. These receptor sequences come from a male donor in good health and CMV-seropositive. The CDR3 runs from the conserved cysteine through the conserved F or W. A D gene is named only where the DNA matches it firmly. Size values are once, few and many counts, or a class for expanded clones, and some rows have none.

NA	TRBD1	TRBV15	TRBJ1-2	CATSRDGTGYGYTF	TGTGCCACCAGCAGAGATGGGACAGGGTATGGCTACACCTTC
NA	NA	TRBV9	TRBJ1-3	CASSVGLGANSGNTIYF	TGTGCCAGCAGCGTAGGTTTGGGGGCCAACTCTGGAAACACCATATATTTT
NA	TRBD2	TRBV5-1	TRBJ2-5	CASSSGLAGQETQYF	TGCGCCAGCAGCTCAGGACTAGCGGGCCAAGAGACCCAGTACTTC
NA	TRBD1	TRBV28	TRBJ1-2	CASSPHDRGLGYTF	TGTGCCAGCAGTCCCCACGACAGGGGGCTTGGCTACACCTTC
NA	NA	TRBV7-2	TRBJ2-1	CASSLTSYNEQFF	TGTGCCAGCAGCTTAACTTCTTACAATGAGCAGTTCTTC
NA	NA	TRBV7-9	TRBJ1-1	CASSSPKEGNTEAFF	TGTGCCAGCAGCTCACCTAAGGAGGGTAACACTGAAGCTTTCTTT
NA	TRBD2	TRBV28	TRBJ2-3	CASRDFRGLAGGGTDTQYF	TGTGCCAGCAGAGATTTCCGGGGACTAGCGGGGGGGGGAACAGATACGCAGTATTTT
few	TRBD1	TRBV7-8	TRBJ1-5	CASSSRTVQGGNQPQHF	TGTGCCAGCAGCTCTCGGACTGTCCAGGGGGGCAATCAGCCCCAGCATTTT
NA	TRBD2	TRBV19	TRBJ2-3	CASRYTGGLDTQYF	TGTGCCAGTCGGTATACGGGGGGGCTGGATACGCAGTATTTT
NA	NA	TRBV9	TRBJ1-3	CASSVSPRTYVGNTIYF	TGTGCCAGCAGCGTGAGCCCCAGGACATACGTCGGGAACACCATATATTTT
NA	TRBD2	TRBV5-5	TRBJ2-7	CASSLAQGGYEQYF	TGTGCCAGCAGCTTGGCCCAGGGAGGGTACGAGCAGTACTTC
NA	NA	TRBV5-4	TRBJ1-1	CASSLTRNTEAFF	TGTGCCAGCAGCTTGACCAGAAACACTGAAGCTTTCTTT
NA	NA	TRBV19	TRBJ2-2	CASKGGTTGELFF	TGTGCCAGTAAGGGGGGGACCACCGGGGAGCTGTTTTTT
NA	NA	TRBV19	TRBJ1-5	CASSMTGAKGNQPQHF	TGTGCCAGTAGTATGACAGGAGCCAAGGGAAATCAGCCCCAGCATTTT
NA	NA	TRBV19	TRBJ1-2	CASSLADGYTF	TGTGCCAGTAGTCTGGCTGATGGCTACACCTTC
NA	TRBD1	TRBV19	TRBJ2-2	CASTRDSGNTGELFF	TGTGCCAGTACCAGGGACAGTGGAAACACCGGGGAGCTGTTTTTT
NA	TRBD2	TRBV5-1	TRBJ2-1	CASSLEAGGLDIYNEQFF	TGCGCCAGCAGCTTGGAAGCGGGAGGCCTCGATATATACAATGAGCAGTTCTTC
NA	TRBD1	TRBV5-1	TRBJ2-5	CASSFGQVQETQYF	TGCGCCAGCAGCTTTGGACAGGTACAAGAGACCCAGTACTTC
NA	NA	TRBV9	TRBJ1-2	CASSGELAGLNYGYTF	TGTGCCAGCAGCGGGGAACTTGCGGGCTTAAACTATGGCTACACCTTC
NA	NA	TRBV28	TRBJ1-5	CASSSGPLGGNQPQHF	TGTGCCAGCAGTTCCGGTCCTCTCGGGGGCAATCAGCCCCAGCATTTT
NA	TRBD1	TRBV10-3	TRBJ2-2	CAISEPDRGTGELFF	TGTGCCATCAGTGAGCCGGACAGGGGTACCGGGGAGCTGTTTTTT
NA	TRBD2	TRBV28	TRBJ2-1	CASSPAYSTSGRASYSNEQFF	TGTGCCAGCAGTCCCGCATACTCGACTAGCGGGAGGGCCAGTTATTCCAATGAGCAGTTCTTC